This TCR beta chain was recovered during a study of blood T cell repertoires in COVID-19. Clones were read by immunoSEQ multiplex PCR, and TCRdb kept only the in-frame ones, dropping some. The repertoire consists of 130,000 or so clones, with 85% occurring once and the leading ten covering about 3.9%. The source material was peripheral blood. This TCR was recovered from a man aged 60 to 75 with acute or convalescent COVID-19.

CDR3 nucleotides: TGTGCCAGCAGTTCTCCGGGGGGCACAGATACGCAGTATTTT. Protein product: CASSSPGGTDTQYF. J is TRBJ2-3 and V is TRBV28; TRBD2 might be the D (6 bases). Germline CDR1 and CDR2: MDHEN and SYDVKM. The length of the CDR3 is 14 residues. Trimming removed 4 bases from V and 1 base from J, with 9 bases in between.